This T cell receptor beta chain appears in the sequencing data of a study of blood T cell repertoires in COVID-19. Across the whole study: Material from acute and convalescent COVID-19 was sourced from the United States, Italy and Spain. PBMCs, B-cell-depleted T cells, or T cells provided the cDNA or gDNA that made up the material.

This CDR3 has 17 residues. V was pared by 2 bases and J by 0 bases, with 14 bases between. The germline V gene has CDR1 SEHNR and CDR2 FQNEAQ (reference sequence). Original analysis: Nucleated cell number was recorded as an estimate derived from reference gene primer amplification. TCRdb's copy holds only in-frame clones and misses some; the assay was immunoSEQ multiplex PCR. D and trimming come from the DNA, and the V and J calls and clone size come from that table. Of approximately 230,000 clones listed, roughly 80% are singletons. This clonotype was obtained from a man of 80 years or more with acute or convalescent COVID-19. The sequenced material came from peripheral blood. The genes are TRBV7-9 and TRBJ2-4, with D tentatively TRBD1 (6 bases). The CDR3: CASSLIGTTLAKNIQYF. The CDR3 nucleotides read TGTGCCAGCAGCTTAATCGGGACAACCCTAGCCAAAAACATTCAGTACTTC.